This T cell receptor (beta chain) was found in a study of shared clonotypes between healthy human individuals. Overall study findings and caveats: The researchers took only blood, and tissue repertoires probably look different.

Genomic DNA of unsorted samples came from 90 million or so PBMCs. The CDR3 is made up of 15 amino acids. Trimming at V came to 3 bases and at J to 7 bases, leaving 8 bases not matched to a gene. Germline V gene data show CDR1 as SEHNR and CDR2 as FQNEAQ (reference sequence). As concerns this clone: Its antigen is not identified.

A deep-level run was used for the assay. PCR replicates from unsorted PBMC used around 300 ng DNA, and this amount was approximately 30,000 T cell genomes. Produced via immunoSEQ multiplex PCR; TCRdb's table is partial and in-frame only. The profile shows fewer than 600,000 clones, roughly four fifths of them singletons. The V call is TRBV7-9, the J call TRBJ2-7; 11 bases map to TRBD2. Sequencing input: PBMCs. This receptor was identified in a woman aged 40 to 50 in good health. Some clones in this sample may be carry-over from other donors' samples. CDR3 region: CASSLVAGGPGEQYF. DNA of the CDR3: TGTGCCAGCAGCTTGGTAGCGGGAGGGCCGGGGGAGCAGTACTTC.